The 27 T cell receptor beta chains listed next were all sequenced from one sample in a study of T-cell memory formation after mild COVID-19. From the 5' RACE reads, TCRdb called clonotypes with MiXCR, one entry per CDR3 protein. Of 280,000 or so distinct CDR3 sequences listed, 8% to 9% are singletons. The material sequenced was PBMCs or a T cell subset sorted from them (not recorded which). All receptors derive from a man aged 18 to 29 who had mild COVID-19 (a few samples of this study predate the infection). Cell type and time point are not known.

In its sample, this clonotype was seen many times. V usage is TRBV5-1 and J usage is TRBJ2-2; D remains unclear. V lost 0 bases and J lost 2, with 11 bases in between. Germline lookup yields CDR1 SGHRS and CDR2 YFSETQ. This CDR3 region has 16 residues. The CDR3 reads CASSLAAGLNTGELFF. The CDR3 nucleotides are TGCGCCAGCAGCTTGGCCGCCGGCTTAAACACCGGGGAGCTGTTTTTT. The full variable domain, rest sourced from reference TRBV5-1 and TRBJ2-2, is KAGVTQTPRYLIKTRGQQVTLSCSPISGHRSVSWYQQTPGQGLQFLFEYFSETQRNKGNFPGRFSGRQFSNSRSEMNVSTLELGDSALYLCASSLAAGLNTGELFFGEGSRLTVL.

The chain links TRBV25-1 to TRBJ2-1; unclear D gene. The V end lost 6 bases, the J end lost 3 bases, and 6 bases lay between the germline ends. Germline V gene lookup returns CDR1 MGHDK and CDR2 SYGVNS. The CDR3 is made up of 12 amino acids. CDR3 region: CASSYLYNEQFF. The CDR3 region has the DNA TGTGCCAGCAGCTATCTCTACAATGAGCAGTTCTTC.

This chain connects TRBV12-3 or TRBV12-4 to TRBJ2-2; D unclear. V lost 5 bases and J 7 bases, leaving 11 bases between the germline ends. This CDR3 region has 13 residues. The CDR3 spells CASSPLGFGELFF. The CDR3 DNA reads as TGTGCCAGCAGTCCCCTAGGTTTCGGGGAGCTGTTTTTT.

This clonotype was seen a handful of times. The chain carries TRBV6-5 and TRBJ2-6; maybe TRBD1 (5 bases). The CDR3 is 18 amino acids. With 0 bases removed from V and 0 bases from J, the gap between germline ends came to 12 bases. Germline loops: CDR1 MNHEY, CDR2 SVGAGI. CDR3 amino acids: CASSYSSGMVSGANVLTF. For the CDR3, the DNA is TGTGCCAGCAGTTACTCGTCAGGGATGGTCTCTGGGGCCAACGTCCTGACTTTC.

The chain joins TRBV2 to TRBJ2-5; D gene ambiguous. The CDR3 runs to 13 residues. Germline V gives CDR1 SNHLY, CDR2 FYNNEI. The V and J ends lost 7 bases and 0 bases respectively, with 9 bases between them. The CDR3 DNA follows: TGTGCCAGCAAAGTGGGGAACCAAGAGACCCAGTACTTC. This codes for CASKVGNQETQYF.

A few counts support this clonotype. V and J are TRBV24-1 and TRBJ2-2, with 9 nucleotides matching TRBD1. Germline CDR1 is KGHDR and CDR2 is SFDVKD. The CDR3 spans 14 residues. The trim removed 7 bases at V and 4 bases at J, leaving 3 bases unmatched. The CDR3 loop reads CATRGQGRTGELFF. The CDR3 DNA reads as TGTGCCACCAGAGGACAGGGGCGCACCGGGGAGCTGTTTTTT.

This clonotype was seen more than once but under ten times. The chain links TRBV12-3 or TRBV12-4 to TRBJ1-3, with no clear D. Trimming pared 5 bases from V and 5 bases from J, leaving 4 bases between. This CDR3 spans 11 amino acids. The CDR3, as DNA: TGTGCCAGCAGTCAAAGAAACACCATATATTTT. This sequence encodes CASSQRNTIYF.

This clonotype was seen ten or more times. The chain links TRBV7-9 to TRBJ1-1; D uncertain. Germline V gene sequence: CDR1 SEHNR, CDR2 FQNEAQ (reference sequence). The CDR3 sequence is 14 residues long. The V end lost 3 bases, the J end lost 1 base, and 9 bases lay between the germline ends. The DNA for the CDR3 is TGTGCCAGCAGCTTTAAATCCGGGAACACTGAAGCTTTCTTT. It is translated as CASSFKSGNTEAFF. The complete variable domain, with remaining parts taken from reference TRBV7-9 and TRBJ1-1, reads DTGVSQNPRHKITKRGQNVTFRCDPISEHNRLYWYRQTLGQGPEFLTYFQNEAQLEKSRLLSDRFSAERPKGSFSTLEIQRTEQGDSAMYLCASSFKSGNTEAFFGQGTRLTVV.

This clonotype came up a few times. The chain combines TRBV12-3 or TRBV12-4 with TRBJ2-5, with 7 bases fitting TRBD1. The CDR3 extends over 16 amino acids. V was pared by 6 bases and J by 4 bases, with 14 bases of the junction left unmatched. CDR3 DNA sequence: TGTGCCAGCAGCTTCCTCTTCACAGGGGCGGGAGAGACCCAGTACTTC. It yields the protein CASSFLFTGAGETQYF.

In this sample, this clonotype turned up many times. The CDR3 region has the DNA TGTGCCAGCAGTTTCCTCGGGCAGTTGAACACTGAAGCTTTCTTT. Translation gives CASSFLGQLNTEAFF. The chain carries TRBV27 and TRBJ1-1; D remains unclear. V lost 3 bases and J lost 0, with 11 bases in between. Looked up from germline, CDR1 is MNHEY and CDR2 is SMNVEV (reference sequence). The CDR3 covers 15 residues.

This clonotype has more than one count but fewer than ten. The chain links TRBV5-4 to TRBJ2-3; TRBD1 matches at 11 bases. The V gene's germline CDR1 is SGHNT and CDR2 YYREEE (reference sequence). The CDR3 loop spans 15 amino acids. The V and J ends lost 4 bases and 3 bases, in that order; junction bases with no gene match: 4. Here the CDR3 reads CASSERDRGTDTQYF. Written as DNA, the CDR3 is TGTGCCAGCAGCGAGCGGGACAGGGGGACAGATACGCAGTATTTT.

This clonotype occurred many times. The chain couples TRBV5-1 to TRBJ2-3, with TRBD2 as a possible D gene (6 bases). Trimming took 4 bases from V and 6 from J, leaving 15 bases between them. The CDR3 covers 14 residues. Germline CDR1 and CDR2: SGHRS and YFSETQ. CDR3 nucleotide sequence: TGCGCCAGCAGCCAAGACTCTACTAGCGATACGCAGTATTTT. This gives the protein CASSQDSTSDTQYF.

The CDR3 DNA follows: TGTGCCAGTAGCACCGACGTAACCAAGGGTGAAGCTTTCTTT. Translated, it gives CASSTDVTKGEAFF. The chain combines TRBV19 with TRBJ1-1; unclear D gene. With 6 bases removed from V and 7 bases from J, the gap between germline ends came to 18 bases. This CDR3 has 14 residues. Germline V gives CDR1 LNHDA, CDR2 SQIVND (reference sequence).

In this sample, this clonotype turned up a few times. The chain employs TRBV6-2 or TRBV6-3 and TRBJ2-1, with TRBD2 matching 12 bases. Looked up from germline, CDR1 is MNHEY and CDR2 is SVGEGT. CDR3 size: 15 residues. V was clipped by 4 bases and J by 10 bases; unmatched bases: 8. CDR3: CASSSALAGGQEQFF. The CDR3 DNA sequence: TGTGCCAGCAGTTCCGCCCTAGCGGGGGGGCAAGAGCAGTTCTTC.

There are many counts of this clonotype. V usage is TRBV9 and J usage is TRBJ1-2; D possibly corresponds to TRBD1 (5 bases). Germline CDR1 SGDLS, CDR2 YYNGEE. Trimming removed 4 bases at V and 0 bases at J, with 13 bases between. This CDR3 is built from 15 residues. CDR3 sequence (DNA): TGTGCCAGCAGCCCTGGGACTGATGCTAACTATGGCTACACCTTC. Its translation: CASSPGTDANYGYTF.

In this sample, this clonotype turned up a few times. V usage is TRBV4-2 and J usage is TRBJ1-4; D might be TRBD1 (6 bases). Germline lookup yields CDR1 LGHNA and CDR2 YNFKEQ. V lost 5 bases to trimming and J lost 4 bases, with 11 bases between them. There are 14 residues in the CDR3. Here the CDR3 DNA reads TGTGCCAGCAGCATCGGACAGAGTAATGAAAAACTGTTTTTT. Translation gives CASSIGQSNEKLFF.

This clonotype was seen more than once but under ten times. The J gene is TRBJ2-1, the V gene TRBV4-3; TRBD2 agrees at 9 bases. The V gene end was trimmed by 0 bases and the J gene end by 10 bases; junction bases not matched to a gene: 7. The CDR3 has 15 residues. Germline loops: CDR1 LGHNA, CDR2 YSLEER. The CDR3 spells CASSQDWGLAREQFF. The CDR3 region has the DNA TGCGCCAGCAGCCAAGATTGGGGACTAGCTAGAGAGCAGTTCTTC.

In its sample, this clonotype was seen many times. The chain employs TRBV7-3 and TRBJ2-2; TRBD2 matches 9 bases. The CDR3 runs to 15 residues. J lost 5 bases, V lost 6 bases, and 7 bases had no gene match. Germline V gives CDR1 SGHTA, CDR2 FQGTGA. The CDR3 sequence: CASSLAGAMTGELFF. CDR3 DNA: TGTGCCAGCAGTTTAGCGGGGGCGATGACCGGGGAGCTGTTTTTT.

The rearrangement uses TRBV7-9 and TRBJ1-5, with a tentative D call TRBD1 (6 bases). The germline V gene encodes CDR1 SEHNR and CDR2 FQNEAQ (reference sequence). Trimming shortened V by 5 bases and J by 5 bases, and 7 bases separated the two germline ends. The CDR3 sequence is 12 residues long. The CDR3 is CASSRQDQPQHF. The CDR3 DNA sequence: TGTGCCAGCAGCCGACAGGATCAGCCCCAGCATTTT.

The chain employs TRBV7-9 and TRBJ1-2, with D possibly matching TRBD1 (5 bases). This CDR3 spans 13 amino acids. Looked up from germline, CDR1 is SEHNR and CDR2 is FQNEAQ (reference sequence). Deletions cut 5 bases from V and 8 bases from J, with 15 bases between. Here the CDR3 reads CASSPEGAGGYTF. CDR3 DNA sequence: TGTGCCAGCAGCCCTGAAGGGGCCGGGGGCTACACCTTC.

Ten or more counts support this clonotype. The CDR3 sequence is CSVGPKLTDTQYF. Here the CDR3 DNA reads TGCAGCGTTGGACCTAAACTCACAGATACGCAGTATTTT. This chain links TRBV29-1 with TRBJ2-3; D uncertain. Germline V lookup: CDR1 SQVTM, CDR2 ANQGSEA. The CDR3 covers 13 residues. Deletions cut 4 bases from V and 2 bases from J, with 10 bases between.

This chain connects TRBV24-1 to TRBJ2-1; 7 nucleotides agree with TRBD1. This CDR3 has 13 residues. Germline CDR1 is KGHDR and CDR2 is SFDVKD. With 6 bases clipped from V and 3 bases from J, the junction kept 1 base outside the gene matches. The DNA of the CDR3 is TGTGCCACCAGTCGGGACAGCTACAATGAGCAGTTCTTC. As protein: CATSRDSYNEQFF.

This clonotype was counted between two and nine times. The chain employs TRBV4-3 and TRBJ2-3, with 12 bases fitting TRBD2. CDR3 length equals 19 residues. Germline CDR1 LGHNA, CDR2 YSLEER. J was trimmed by 1 base and V by 0 bases; bases with no gene match: 8. CDR3 DNA sequence: TGCGCCAGCAGCCAAGACGTGACTAGCGGGGGTGCGGGCACAGATACGCAGTATTTT. This gives the protein CASSQDVTSGGAGTDTQYF.

The V gene is TRBV27, the J gene TRBJ2-7, with TRBD1 identical over 9 bases. Germline V CDR1 and CDR2: MNHEY, SMNVEV (reference sequence). After removal of 2 bases from V and 6 bases from J, the junction contained 17 bases not matched to a gene. CDR3 length equals 18 residues. The DNA of the CDR3 is TGTGCCAGCAGTTTACTCGGGGGACAGGGACCCATCCACGGCGAGCAGTACTTC. It codes for CASSLLGGQGPIHGEQYF.

The chain recombines TRBV4-3 with TRBJ2-5; maybe TRBD2 (5 bases). Deletions cut 1 base from V and 1 base from J, with 7 bases between. Germline assignment: CDR1 LGHNA and CDR2 YSLEER. The CDR3 sequence is 14 residues long. The CDR3 DNA reads as TGCGCCAGCAGCCAAGCCCTAGCCCAAGAGACCCAGTACTTC. Its translation is CASSQALAQETQYF.

The CDR3 DNA follows: TGTGCCAGCAGCCGTACCGGGACTAGCGGACAGTCCTACGAGCAGTACTTC. Translation: CASSRTGTSGQSYEQYF. V and J are TRBV5-8 and TRBJ2-7; 11 nucleotides match TRBD2. Germline CDR1 and CDR2: SGHTS and YDEGEE. CDR3 length: 17 amino acids. Trimming took 4 bases from V and 1 from J; bases not matched to a gene: 10.

The chain combines TRBV4-1 with TRBJ2-5; 7 bases match TRBD2. The CDR3 totals 13 residues. The germline V gene has CDR1 MGHRA and CDR2 YSYEKL. V lost 5 bases to trimming and J lost 5 bases; unmatched junction nucleotides: 5. This chain's CDR3 is CASSGGGFETQYF. The CDR3 DNA reads TGCGCCAGCAGCGGGGGGGGATTCGAGACCCAGTACTTC.